This T cell receptor (beta chain) came from a study of T cell changes during pregnancy in multiple sclerosis. In germline, CDR1 is LNHDA, CDR2 SQIVND (reference sequence). The CDR3 loop spans 14 amino acids. Unmatched junction bases numbered 9, after V lost 8 bases and J lost 7 bases. Some clones are missing from TCRdb's copy, which holds only in-frame ones; the method was immunoSEQ multiplex PCR. Of some 70,000 clones in the sample, 91% are singletons; the top ten hold 2% to 2.5%. The chain uses TRBV19 and TRBJ1-5; 9 bases are shared with TRBD1. Sequenced material: peripheral blood, taken in the first trimester of pregnancy. The TCR originated in a female donor with multiple sclerosis, enrolled in a pregnancy study. The DNA for the CDR3 is TGTGCCAGTCATCCGGGACAGGGTCGACAGCCCCAGCATTTT. Translated: CASHPGQGRQPQHF.